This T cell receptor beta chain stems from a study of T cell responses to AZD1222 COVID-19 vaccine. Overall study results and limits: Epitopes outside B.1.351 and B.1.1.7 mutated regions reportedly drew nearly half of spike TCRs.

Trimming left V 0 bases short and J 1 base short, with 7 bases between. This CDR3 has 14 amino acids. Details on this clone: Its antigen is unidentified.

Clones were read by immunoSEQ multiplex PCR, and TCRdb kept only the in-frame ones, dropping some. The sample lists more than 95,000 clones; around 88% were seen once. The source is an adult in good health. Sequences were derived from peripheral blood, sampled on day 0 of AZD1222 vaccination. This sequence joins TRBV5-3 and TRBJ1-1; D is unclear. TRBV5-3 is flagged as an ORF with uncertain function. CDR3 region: CARSLGRKNTEAFF. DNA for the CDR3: TGTGCCAGAAGCTTGGGACGGAAGAACACTGAAGCTTTCTTT.